This is a list of T cell receptor beta chains from one sample in a study of blood T cell repertoires in COVID-19. Clones were sequenced by immunoSEQ multiplex PCR, and TCRdb holds only the in-frame ones, with some missing. The table lists about 150,000 clones, roughly four fifths of them singletons. The source material was peripheral blood. These receptors originate from a man at least 80 years old with acute or convalescent COVID-19. Both conserved end residues are part of each CDR3. A D gene is named only where the DNA matches it firmly. The listing skips clone size in some rows; elsewhere it reads once, few, many or a size class.

cdr3_nt cdr3_aa clone_size j_call d_call v_call
TGTGCCATCAGTGAGCAGGTAGCGGGGGGGCCTTACACCGGGGAGCTGTTTTTT CAISEQVAGGPYTGELFF NA TRBJ2-2 TRBD2 TRBV10-3
TGCGCCAGCAGCAGCGGACTAGCGGGGGGTTCGGGCACAGATACGCAGTATTTT CASSSGLAGGSGTDTQYF NA TRBJ2-3 TRBD2 TRBV5-1
TGTGCCAGTGCGGACAGGGGATTCACTGAAGCTTTCTTT CASADRGFTEAFF NA TRBJ1-1 TRBD1 TRBV19
TGTGCCAGCTCACCATCACAGCAGGGCGGTGGAAACACCATATATTTT CASSPSQQGGGNTIYF NA TRBJ1-3 NA TRBV18
TGCGCGGGGGGGAGCACCTACAATGAGCAGTTCTTC CAGGSTYNEQFF NA TRBJ2-1 TRBD2 TRBV29-1
TGTGCCAGCAGTGCCAGGGTGAGCACCGGGGAGCTGTTTTTT CASSARVSTGELFF few TRBJ2-2 NA TRBV5-6
TGTGCCAGCAGCTTAAATAGTGGGGCAGGGGGCGGCTACACCTTC CASSLNSGAGGGYTF NA TRBJ1-2 TRBD1 TRBV7-3
TGTGCCAGTAGGGTCAAGGACTCCGGGGGTGGTTCACCCCTCCACTTT CASRVKDSGGGSPLHF NA TRBJ1-6 NA TRBV19
TGTGCCAGCAGCCCGGGGGGACAGGTGACTCTCAATTCCTACAATGAGCAGTTCTTC CASSPGGQVTLNSYNEQFF once TRBJ2-1 NA TRBV7-3
TGTGCCTGGAGTGTAGGGGCAGTTAATGAAAAACTGTTTTTT CAWSVGAVNEKLFF NA TRBJ1-4 NA TRBV30
TGTGCCAGCTCACCGCGGATTAGCGGGGGGGCCAATGAGCAGTTCTTC CASSPRISGGANEQFF NA TRBJ2-1 TRBD2 TRBV18
TGTGCCAGCGGAGGTCGGGTTAATCAGCCCCAGCATTTT CASGGRVNQPQHF NA TRBJ1-5 NA TRBV2
TGTGCCAGCAGCTTAGCGGCTGGCGCGGGGGCGGCAGATACGCAGTATTTT CASSLAAGAGAADTQYF once TRBJ2-3 NA TRBV7-2
TGTGCCAGCAGGCCGGGACAGGGATACGAGCAGTACTTC CASRPGQGYEQYF NA TRBJ2-7 TRBD1 TRBV6-5
TGCGCCAGCAGCTTGTCGGTGCAACCTCAAGAGACCCAGTACTTC CASSLSVQPQETQYF NA TRBJ2-5 NA TRBV5-1
TGTGCCAGCTCGGCCAGAGGGGGCGGGACTGAAGCTTTCTTT CASSARGGGTEAFF NA TRBJ1-1 TRBD1 TRBV2
TGTGCCAGCAGCTCCGGACAGGGTAACACCGGGGAGCTGTTTTTT CASSSGQGNTGELFF NA TRBJ2-2 TRBD1 TRBV11-3
TGTGCCAGCTCCCAACAGGGCTATGGCTACACCTTC CASSQQGYGYTF few TRBJ1-2 NA TRBV6-5
TGTGCCAGCAGCGTAGGAACGCAGGGGGCTTTCGAGCAGTACTTC CASSVGTQGAFEQYF NA TRBJ2-7 TRBD1 TRBV9
TGTGCCAGCAGCCAAGTCGGGACAGGGTTCGGAAACACCATATATTTT CASSQVGTGFGNTIYF NA TRBJ1-3 TRBD1 TRBV3-1/TRBV3-2
TGTGCCAGCGTCGTGGACACTTCTAGCACAGATACGCAGTATTTT CASVVDTSSTDTQYF NA TRBJ2-3 NA TRBV2
TGCGCCAGCACCATACAGGGCTTGGCCAAAAACATTCAGTACTTC CASTIQGLAKNIQYF NA TRBJ2-4 NA TRBV5-1
TGTGCCAGCGCCCGGAGGGAGGGAAGTGAGCAGTTCTTC CASARREGSEQFF NA TRBJ2-1 TRBD2 TRBV2
TGTGCCAGCAGTGAAGGGGGAGGTTTTGGACTGTTTTTT CASSEGGGFGLFF few TRBJ1-4 NA TRBV6-1
TGTGCCAGCAGTTACTCGAGAGGGGGCAAGGACGGGGAGCTGTTTTTT CASSYSRGGKDGELFF NA TRBJ2-2 TRBD1 TRBV6-5
TGTGCCACCAGTCGGGAGGGGGGTACCGGGGAGCTGTTTTTT CATSREGGTGELFF NA TRBJ2-2 TRBD2 TRBV24-1
TGTGCCAGCAGCGATGGGCTGACAGTGGCCTCCTACGAGCAGTACTTC CASSDGLTVASYEQYF NA TRBJ2-7 NA TRBV11-2
TGTGCCAGCAGTTACGGCGGGCCCTACGAGCAGTACTTC CASSYGGPYEQYF NA TRBJ2-7 NA TRBV6-2/TRBV6-3
TGTGCCAGCAGCTTCCAACAGGGTCCCTACGAGCAGTACTTC CASSFQQGPYEQYF few TRBJ2-7 NA TRBV7-2
TGTGCCAGCAGCTTAGTGGTAGCGGGGGGGCTGGTTGAGCAGTTCTTC CASSLVVAGGLVEQFF once TRBJ2-1 TRBD2 TRBV7-6
TGTGCCAGCAGCTTGGTTGCGGGGGGCGCCCAGGGGGAGACCCAGTACTTC CASSLVAGGAQGETQYF NA TRBJ2-5 TRBD2 TRBV5-5
TGCGCCAGCAGGCCGCCAGAAATCTATGGCTACACCTTC CASRPPEIYGYTF NA TRBJ1-2 NA TRBV5-1
TGTGCCAGCAGCCAAGATTGGAGGGTAACGAACACTGAAGCTTTCTTT CASSQDWRVTNTEAFF NA TRBJ1-1 NA TRBV4-2
TGTGCCAGCTCACCCACCGTTGGGAGTAGCGGGGGGAACACCGGGGAGCTGTTTTTT CASSPTVGSSGGNTGELFF NA TRBJ2-2 TRBD2 TRBV18
TGTGCCAGCAGCTTGGTTCCAGCGGCGAGCTCCTACAATGAGCAGTTCTTC CASSLVPAASSYNEQFF NA TRBJ2-1 NA TRBV5-5
TGTGCCAGCAGGACGGGGGGCTCGAATGGCTACACCTTC CASRTGGSNGYTF NA TRBJ1-2 NA TRBV27
TGTGCCACTGAGGACAGACTATTTGGCTACACCTTC CATEDRLFGYTF NA TRBJ1-2 NA TRBV19
TGTGCCATCAGTGAAAGACAGCCCCAGGATTCACCCCTCCACTTT CAISERQPQDSPLHF NA TRBJ1-6 NA TRBV10-3
TGTGCCAGCACAAAGGCAGGGCCCCCGTCTAACTATGGCTACACCTTC CASTKAGPPSNYGYTF few TRBJ1-2 NA TRBV28
TGTGCCAGCAGCCAAGACTCACAGGGCATGGAGACCCAGTACTTC CASSQDSQGMETQYF NA TRBJ2-5 NA TRBV3-1/TRBV3-2
TGTGCCAGCAGTGAGGGACTAGCGGGGGAGAGCTCCTACAATGAGCAGTTCTTC CASSEGLAGESSYNEQFF NA TRBJ2-1 TRBD2 TRBV6-2/TRBV6-3
TGCAGCGTTGCCAGGGGTGGTGAGAATGAGCAGTTCTTC CSVARGGENEQFF NA TRBJ2-1 NA TRBV29-1
TGTGCCAGCAGCGTAGGACTAGCGGGGGGAGAGACCCAGTACTTC CASSVGLAGGETQYF NA TRBJ2-5 TRBD2 TRBV9
TGCGCCAGCAGCTTGAGGGGGGGCGGCGAGACCCAGTACTTC CASSLRGGGETQYF NA TRBJ2-5 NA TRBV5-1
TGCGCCAGCAGACCAGCGGGGGCGGGGGAGCTGTTTTTT CASRPAGAGELFF NA TRBJ2-2 TRBD2 TRBV10-1